Listed here are 18 T cell receptor beta chains from one sample, sequenced in a study of control samples from healthy donors and cancer patients. TCRdb's copy holds only in-frame clones and misses some; the assay was immunoSEQ multiplex PCR. The sample records approximately 170,000 clones, around nine tenths being singletons. Input material: blood. The receptors originated from a man younger than 40 in good health.

The rearrangement links TRBV28 to TRBJ2-1, with D perhaps matching TRBD1 (6 bases). Trimming pared 7 bases from V and 5 bases from J, leaving 15 bases between. The CDR3 runs 14 residues. Germline V gives CDR1 MDHEN, CDR2 SYDVKM. In nucleotides, the CDR3 is TGTGCCAGCAATCCGTTCGCAGGGGACAATGAGCAGTTCTTC. Its translation is CASNPFAGDNEQFF. The full variable domain, rest sourced from reference TRBV28 and TRBJ2-1, is DVKVTQSSRYLVKRTGEKVFLECVQDMDHENMFWYRQDPGLGLRLIYFSYDVKMKEKGDIPEGYSVSREKKERFSLILESASTNQTSMYLCASNPFAGDNEQFFGPGTRLTVL.

The genes are TRBV3-1 (or the pseudogene TRBV3-2) and TRBJ1-5; D is unresolved. V lost 0 bases, J lost 7 bases, and 13 bases lay in between. The CDR3 loop spans 15 amino acids. Germline V gene sequence: CDR1 LGHDT, CDR2 YNNKEL (reference sequence). The DNA for the CDR3 is TGTGCCAGCAGCCAAGATTTATCAGGAATCCAGCCCCAGCATTTT. Translation: CASSQDLSGIQPQHF.

This clone was seen a handful of times. The V and J genes are TRBV11-2 and TRBJ1-6; TRBD1 might be the D (5 bases). V gave up 5 bases and J gave up 8 bases, with 13 bases separating them. CDR3 size: 14 residues. Germline V gene lookup returns CDR1 SGHAT and CDR2 FQNNGV. The CDR3 nucleotides read TGTGCCAGCAGCCCGGGCCGGGGGGATTCACCCCTCCACTTT. Amino acid sequence: CASSPGRGDSPLHF.

V usage is TRBV5-4 and J usage is TRBJ1-2; a possible D gene is TRBD1 (5 bases). CDR1 is SGHNT and CDR2 is YYREEE in the germline V gene (reference sequence). V dropped 3 bases and J dropped 6 bases, with 12 bases sitting between them. The CDR3 is 13 residues long. The CDR3 nucleotides read TGTGCCAGCAGCTCCCCCGGGACTGATGGCTACACCTTC. It specifies CASSSPGTDGYTF.

Here the CDR3 DNA reads TGTGCCAGCAGCTTGGACCCGGGACTGGAGCAGTTCTTC. Its protein product is CASSLDPGLEQFF. The chain links TRBV5-8 to TRBJ2-1; a weak D match, TRBD2 (6 bases). The CDR3 is made up of 13 amino acids. With 0 bases removed from V and 10 bases from J, the gap between germline ends came to 11 bases. The germline V gene has CDR1 SGHTS and CDR2 YDEGEE.

The J gene is TRBJ2-7, the V gene TRBV4-2; D gene uncertain. The CDR3 sequence is 16 residues long. Germline V gives CDR1 LGHNA, CDR2 YNFKEQ. The germline V and J ends were trimmed by 4 bases and 1 base, with 17 bases remaining between them. The CDR3 here is CASSLYEDGTSYEQYF. CDR3 nucleotide sequence: TGTGCCAGCAGCCTGTACGAGGACGGAACATCCTACGAGCAGTACTTC.

V is TRBV5-6 and J is TRBJ2-7; either TRBD1 or TRBD2 may supply D (5 bases each). The V gene lost 4 bases and the J gene lost 5 bases, with 22 bases spanning the gap. The CDR3 loop spans 16 amino acids. Germline loops: CDR1 SGHDT, CDR2 YYEEEE. This chain's CDR3 is CASSPFGGQGRNEQYF. The CDR3 DNA reads as TGTGCCAGCAGCCCTTTTGGGGGTCAGGGAAGGAACGAGCAGTACTTC.

The chain joins TRBV5-4 to TRBJ1-1, with a possible D match to TRBD1 (5 bases). This CDR3 has 16 amino acids. With 4 bases removed from V and 5 bases from J, the gap between germline ends came to 21 bases. Germline-derived CDR1 and CDR2 are SGHNT and YYREEE (reference sequence). The CDR3: CASSKRGGMKGTEAFF. The CDR3 DNA reads TGTGCCAGCAGCAAGAGAGGCGGGATGAAGGGGACTGAAGCTTTCTTT.

Here the CDR3 reads CATSPRDRVYEQYF. The CDR3 DNA reads as TGTGCCACCAGCCCCCGGGACAGGGTATACGAGCAGTACTTC. This rearrangement joins TRBV24-1 to TRBJ2-7, with 9 bases fitting TRBD1. J gave up 4 bases and V 7 bases, and 7 bases lay outside the gene matches. The CDR3 runs to 14 residues. Looked up from germline, CDR1 is KGHDR and CDR2 is SFDVKD.

The chain combines TRBV19 with TRBJ1-3, with D unclear. Between the trimmed V and J ends, which lost 5 bases and 4 bases, there was a span of 6 bases. Germline CDR1 LNHDA, CDR2 SQIVND (reference sequence). The length of the CDR3 is 12 residues. Here the CDR3 reads CASSSRGNTIYF. The CDR3 region has the DNA TGTGCCAGTAGTTCCAGGGGAAACACCATATATTTT. The complete variable domain, with remaining parts taken from reference TRBV19 and TRBJ1-3, reads DGGITQSPKYLFRKEGQNVTLSCEQNLNHDAMYWYRQDPGQGLRLIYYSQIVNDFQKGDIAEGYSVSREKKESFPLTVTSAQKNPTAFYLCASSSRGNTIYFGEGSWLTVV.

The chain joins TRBV25-1 to TRBJ1-4; no reliable D call. Germline lookup yields CDR1 MGHDK and CDR2 SYGVNS. The CDR3 runs 10 residues. V lost 6 bases to trimming and J lost 11 bases, with 7 bases between them. This chain's CDR3 is CASRSGKLFF. The DNA for the CDR3 is TGTGCCAGCAGAAGCGGGAAACTGTTTTTT. Drawing the rest from reference TRBV25-1 and TRBJ1-4, the complete variable domain is EADIYQTPRYLVIGTGKKITLECSQTMGHDKMYWYQQDPGMELHLIHYSYGVNSTEKGDLSSESTVSRIRTEHFPLTLESARPSHTSQYLCASRSGKLFFGSGTQLSVL.

The chain links TRBV6-2 or TRBV6-3 to TRBJ1-2; possible D gene TRBD1, 6 bases. This CDR3 has 14 residues. Germline V gene lookup returns CDR1 MNHEY and CDR2 SVGEGT. Trimming left V 6 bases short and J 4 bases short, with 15 bases between. Here the CDR3 DNA reads TGTGCCAGCAGCTATTTAGGGGGAACCTATGGCTACACCTTC. As protein: CASSYLGGTYGYTF.

The gene calls are TRBV27 and TRBJ1-6; D might be TRBD1 (5 bases). V was pared by 5 bases and J by 10 bases, with 18 bases between. The CDR3 covers 15 residues. Germline V lookup: CDR1 MNHEY, CDR2 SMNVEV (reference sequence). The CDR3 DNA is TGTGCCAGCAGTATTCTGGGACCCCAATGGTCACCCCTCCACTTT. It specifies CASSILGPQWSPLHF.

V usage is TRBV25-1 and J usage is TRBJ1-4, with 8 bases fitting TRBD1. The CDR3 sequence is 14 residues long. J lost 8 bases, V lost 1 base, and 3 bases had no gene match. Germline lookup yields CDR1 MGHDK and CDR2 SYGVNS. As DNA, the CDR3 is TGTGCCAGCAGTGAATCGACAGGGGCCGAAAAACTGTTTTTT. This translates into CASSESTGAEKLFF.

The chain couples TRBV27 to TRBJ2-7; D gene uncertain. Germline V lookup: CDR1 MNHEY, CDR2 SMNVEV (reference sequence). The CDR3 is 14 residues long. Trimming removed 5 bases from V and 6 bases from J, with 17 bases in between. The CDR3 loop reads CASSLLNDPSEQYF. The CDR3 DNA reads TGTGCCAGCAGTCTTCTTAACGACCCCAGCGAGCAGTACTTC.

CDR3 in amino acids: CASSGGQSDSPLHF. CDR3 nucleotides: TGTGCCAGCAGCGGGGGACAATCAGATTCACCCCTCCACTTT. The rearrangement joins TRBV5-8 to TRBJ1-6, with TRBD1 as a possible D gene (6 bases). V lost 4 bases and J lost 8, with 13 bases in between. CDR1 and CDR2 from the germline V gene are SGHTS and YDEGEE. CDR3 length: 14 residues.

The V and J genes are TRBV28 and TRBJ1-6; 9 positions agree with TRBD1. The CDR3 consists of 11 residues. CDR1 MDHEN and CDR2 SYDVKM come from the germline V gene. The trim removed 6 bases at V and 18 bases at J, leaving 6 bases unmatched. CDR3 sequence reads: CASSGQGTCHF. For the CDR3, the DNA is TGTGCCAGCAGCGGACAGGGGACTTGCCACTTT.

The CDR3 region is CASSFTGAATEAFF. For the CDR3, the DNA is TGTGCCAGCAGTTTCACAGGGGCAGCGACTGAAGCTTTCTTT. V gene TRBV6-1 combines with J gene TRBJ1-1, with TRBD1 identical over 7 bases. J lost 5 bases, V lost 5 bases, and 8 bases had no gene match. Germline CDR1 MNHNS, CDR2 SASEGT. The CDR3 has 14 residues.